The clone carrying this T cell receptor beta chain was seen repeatedly, ten times or more. The CDR3 has 12 residues. V was cut by 5 bases and J by 7 bases, with 8 bases left in between. Looked up from germline, CDR1 is SEHNR and CDR2 is FQNEAQ (reference sequence). The data stem from a study of T cells in Graves' hyperthyroidism and ophthalmopathy. Whole-study context: Blood was drawn when the patient was first diagnosed and still untreated.

The TCR beta CDR3 regions underwent amplification using RNA transcripts as the source. Using the HTBI primer set, a first-round RT-PCR was run on the TCR CDR3. TCRdb called the multiplex PCR reads again in MiXCR, with one record for every CDR3 protein. The profile shows over 700,000 distinct CDR3 sequences, about two fifths of them singletons. On the basis of clinical symptoms, serum thyroxine and TRAb, thyroid ultrasound and orbital computed tomography, diagnoses were made. PBMCs stemmed from 8.5 to 10 ml fresh peripheral blood. This chain connects TRBV7-9 to TRBJ1-4; D uncertain. Input material: blood. The clonotype originates from a man between 18 and 29 years old with Graves' hyperthyroidism. The CDR3 DNA follows: TGTGCCAGCAGCGAGGGAATTGAAAAACTGTTTTTT. Translating it yields CASSEGIEKLFF.